The sample holds a few counts of the clone carrying this T cell receptor (beta chain). Its antigen is undetermined. Time point: persistent/refractory GD, antithyroid drugs over 5 years with positive TRAb. The TCR library used RNA extracted from PBMCs. Recruitment took place at an endocrinology department in Xi'an, China. The source of the sample is a study of regulatory T cells in long-lasting Graves disease. Arm-PCR with iRepertoire HTBI primers amplified the CDR3 regions for these TCR beta libraries. TCRdb analysed the multiplex PCR reads with MiXCR anew, one entry per CDR3 protein. The repertoire holds around 430,000 distinct CDR3 sequences, with less than 25% as singletons. Study observations and caveats: Accuracy may have been reduced by the small sample size. Between persistent patients, around 2,900 public clonotypes were shared, exceeding the roughly 1,000 shared between new patients.

Trimming shortened V by 6 bases and J by 3 bases, and 18 bases separated the two germline ends. CDR1 KGHDR and CDR2 SFDVKD come from the germline V gene. The CDR3 length is 16 residues. This clonotype was obtained from a female donor with Graves disease. The chain recombines TRBV24-1 with TRBJ2-3, with D perhaps matching TRBD1 or TRBD2 (6 bases each). The input for sequencing was peripheral blood mononuclear cells (PBMCs), taken when the disease was refractory, from a patient treated with antithyroid drugs. CDR3 coding DNA: TGTGCCACCAGTAGCTCCATTAAGGGGGGAACAGATACGCAGTATTTT. It specifies CATSSSIKGGTDTQYF.